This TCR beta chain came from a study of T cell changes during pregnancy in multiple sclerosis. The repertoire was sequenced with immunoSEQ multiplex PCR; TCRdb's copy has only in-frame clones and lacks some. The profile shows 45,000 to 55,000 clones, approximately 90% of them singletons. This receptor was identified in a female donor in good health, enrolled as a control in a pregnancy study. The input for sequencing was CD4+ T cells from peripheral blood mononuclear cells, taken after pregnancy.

CDR3: CSGGSPLHF. CDR3 DNA sequence: TGCAGTGGGGGCTCACCCCTCCACTTT. The V gene is TRBV20-1, the J gene TRBJ1-6, with D tentatively TRBD1 (5 bases). There are 9 residues in the CDR3. Trimming removed 7 bases from V and 10 bases from J, with 5 bases in between. Germline values: CDR1 DFQATT, CDR2 SNEGSKA (reference sequence).